This T cell receptor (beta chain) was retrieved from a study of control samples from healthy donors and cancer patients. The V segment lost 6 bases and the J segment 2 bases; nucleotides outside the gene matches: 7. Germline CDR1 reads MNHEY; CDR2 reads SVGEGT. This CDR3 region has 15 residues. The method was immunoSEQ multiplex PCR; TCRdb's version includes in-frame clones alone and lacks a portion of them. The repertoire holds tens of thousands of clones, with 84% as singletons. The sequencing sample was made of blood. This sequence originates from a man aged 50 to 59 in good health. The gene calls are TRBV6-2 or TRBV6-3 and TRBJ2-7; 10 bases are shared with TRBD1. The CDR3, as DNA: TGTGCCAGCAGCCTACTGGGACAGGGGACCTACGAGCAGTACTTC. It translates to CASSLLGQGTYEQYF.